A selection of T cell receptor beta chains follows, all from one sample in a study of vaccination and CD4 T cells after COVID-19. One entry per CDR3 protein results from TCRdb running MiXCR on the PCR reads. The sample has about 15,000 distinct CDR3 sequences, around 48% seen once; the top ten hold more than 13%. No cognate antigen is known for these TCRs. The sample was CD4+ T cells from blood, cultured in vitro. The origin of the receptors is a human donor who had recovered from COVID-19. Both conserved end residues are part of each CDR3. The D gene is left open where the match is weak. Clone sizes are given selectively: once, few, many, or a class where the clone is expanded.

J	D	V	size	DNA	CDR3
TRBJ2-5	.	TRBV2	.	TGTGCCAGCAGTGAAGTTCTCCCCTGGGGGGAGACCCAGTACTTC	CASSEVLPWGETQYF
TRBJ1-1	.	TRBV7-2	.	TGTGCCAGCAGCTTAGTCGGGGGGCATAACACTGAAGCTTTCTTT	CASSLVGGHNTEAFF
TRBJ1-4	.	TRBV7-2	.	TGTGCCAGCAGCTTAGTAGGGGGGACTAATGAAAAACTGTTTTTT	CASSLVGGTNEKLFF
TRBJ2-7	.	TRBV2	.	TGTGCCAGCAAAAGGTGGGGACTGGGCTCGGGAGAGCAGTACTTC	CASKRWGLGSGEQYF
TRBJ1-5	.	TRBV15	few	TGTGCCACCAGCAGAGATAGGGCCACCAATCAGCCCCAGCATTTT	CATSRDRATNQPQHF
TRBJ2-7	TRBD1	TRBV25-1	.	TGTGCCAGCAGTGCCGGAACCGGGACAGGGGTGTACGAGCAGTACTTC	CASSAGTGTGVYEQYF
TRBJ2-1	.	TRBV7-3	.	TGTGCCAGCAGCTTGGGTCAGGGGTTCAATGAGCAGTTCTTC	CASSLGQGFNEQFF
TRBJ2-7	.	TRBV30	few	TGTGCCTGGAGTGGAAATGGGCTCGAGCAGTACTTC	CAWSGNGLEQYF
TRBJ2-2	TRBD2	TRBV7-6	.	TGTGCCAGCAGCCACCGGGGGCGACTAGCGGGAGCCGGGGAGCTGTTTTTT	CASSHRGRLAGAGELFF
TRBJ1-1	.	TRBV4-1	.	TGCGCCAGCAGCCCTCAGGTCGGGTGGGCTGAAGCTTTCTTT	CASSPQVGWAEAFF
TRBJ1-5	TRBD1	TRBV6-1	few	TGTGCCAGCGGGGGGACAGGGGGTATCAATCAGCCCCAGCATTTT	CASGGTGGINQPQHF
TRBJ2-1	.	TRBV5-1	.	TGCGCCAGCAGCTTCGGGGAACGCAATGAGCAGTTCTTC	CASSFGERNEQFF
TRBJ1-5	.	TRBV7-9	.	TGTGCCAGCAGCTTAGGGGGCGCGGAATTTCGCTTT	CASSLGGAEFRF
TRBJ1-2	.	TRBV5-4	few	TGTGCCAGCAGCTTGGCCGTATCGGATTTCGATGGCTACACCTTC	CASSLAVSDFDGYTF
TRBJ1-3	.	TRBV12-3/TRBV12-4	.	TGTGCCAGCAGTTTAGCCTCTGGAAACACCATATATTTT	CASSLASGNTIYF
TRBJ2-1	.	TRBV6-1	.	TGTGCCACGCTCAAGGCGGGTAGTTTCAATGAGCAGTTCTTC	CATLKAGSFNEQFF
TRBJ1-1	.	TRBV18	.	TGTGCCAGCACCTACTCCGCTGGGGTGAACACTGAAGCTTTCTTT	CASTYSAGVNTEAFF
TRBJ1-1	.	TRBV5-1	few	TGCGCCAGCAGCCTTGCGCAGGGTGGAACTGAAGCTTTCTTT	CASSLAQGGTEAFF
TRBJ1-3	TRBD1	TRBV28	.	TGTGCCAGCAGTTCCGGGGACAGATCGGACACCATATATTTT	CASSSGDRSDTIYF
TRBJ1-6	.	TRBV28	.	TGTGCCAGCAGTCCCGGACAGTTTTATTCACCCCTCCACTTT	CASSPGQFYSPLHF
TRBJ2-1	TRBD2	TRBV7-3	.	TGTGCCAGCAGCTTGGGACTAGCGTTTAATGAGCAGTTCTTC	CASSLGLAFNEQFF
TRBJ2-1	TRBD1	TRBV7-3	.	TGTGCCAGCAGCCGTGACAGGGACTCCTACAATGAGCAGTTCTTC	CASSRDRDSYNEQFF
TRBJ2-3	TRBD2	TRBV7-2	few	TGTGCCAGCAGTGGGCGAGGGGGCGGGGGGGCGTCAGATACGCAGTATTTT	CASSGRGGGGASDTQYF
TRBJ2-1	TRBD2	TRBV7-2	.	TGTGCCAGCAGCTTCACCCCGACTAGCGGGAGGGGCAATGAGCAGTTCTTC	CASSFTPTSGRGNEQFF
TRBJ1-2	.	TRBV5-4	.	TGTGCCAGCAGCTCGTCGTGGTCTAGGGGTGGCTACACCTTC	CASSSSWSRGGYTF
TRBJ1-1	TRBD1	TRBV12-3/TRBV12-4	few	TGTGCCAGCAGTCCCCAGACAGGGGGCACTGAAGCTTTCTTT	CASSPQTGGTEAFF
TRBJ2-2	.	TRBV2	.	TGTGCCAGCAGTACATACTCCGGGGGTAGCACCGGGGAGCTGTTTTTT	CASSTYSGGSTGELFF
TRBJ1-1	.	TRBV7-2	few	TGTGCCAGCAGCTTATCAAGGAACACTGAAGCTTTCTTT	CASSLSRNTEAFF
TRBJ1-2	.	TRBV6-2/TRBV6-3	.	TGTGCCAGCAGTCCTTGGACCGATACTAACTATGGCTACACCTTC	CASSPWTDTNYGYTF
TRBJ1-1	.	TRBV20-1	.	TGCAGTGCTGCCATACGGGGGAACACTGAAGCTTTCTTT	CSAAIRGNTEAFF
TRBJ1-2	.	TRBV19	.	TGTGCCAGTAGTTCAGACGCGGTCCGGGGCTACACCTTC	CASSSDAVRGYTF
TRBJ1-2	.	TRBV19	.	TGTGCCAGTAAGACAGAATCCGGTGGCTACACCTTC	CASKTESGGYTF
TRBJ2-3	TRBD2	TRBV4-2	.	TGTGCCAGCAGCCTTAGCGGGGGGCGGGGAGATACGCAGTATTTT	CASSLSGGRGDTQYF
TRBJ1-1	.	TRBV20-1	.	TGCAGTGCCCGAATGAACACTGAAGCTTTCTTT	CSARMNTEAFF
TRBJ2-5	.	TRBV6-1	few	TGTGCCAGCAACCAGGGTCAGGGGTCGAAGACCCAGTACTTC	CASNQGQGSKTQYF
TRBJ1-3	.	TRBV20-1	few	TGCAGTGCTGATCCCCGAGGGGCTGGAGGAAACACCATATATTTT	CSADPRGAGGNTIYF
TRBJ2-7	.	TRBV20-1	.	TGCAGTGCTAGAGATTCCAGGAACTACGAGCAGTACTTC	CSARDSRNYEQYF